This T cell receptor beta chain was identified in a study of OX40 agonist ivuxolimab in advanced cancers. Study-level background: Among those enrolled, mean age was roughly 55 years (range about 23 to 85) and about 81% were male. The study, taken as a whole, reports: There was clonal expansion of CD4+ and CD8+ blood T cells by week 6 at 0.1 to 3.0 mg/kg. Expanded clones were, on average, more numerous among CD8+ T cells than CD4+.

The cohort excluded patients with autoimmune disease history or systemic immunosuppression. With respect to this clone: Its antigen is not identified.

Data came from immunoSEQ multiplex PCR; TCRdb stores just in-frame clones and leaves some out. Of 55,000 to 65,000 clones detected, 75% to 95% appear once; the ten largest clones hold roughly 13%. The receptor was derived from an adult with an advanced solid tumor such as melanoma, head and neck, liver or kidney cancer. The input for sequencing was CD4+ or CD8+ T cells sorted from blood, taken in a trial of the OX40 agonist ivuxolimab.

CDR3 sequence: CASSLARSGNSPLHF. CDR3 in DNA: TGTGCCAGCAGCTTAGCGCGGTCTGGGAATTCACCCCTCCACTTT. This chain uses TRBV7-2 with TRBJ1-6; D remains ambiguous. The CDR3 spans 15 residues. Germline-derived CDR1 and CDR2 are SGHTA and FQGNSA. V was cut by 0 bases and J by 7 bases, with 10 bases left in between.